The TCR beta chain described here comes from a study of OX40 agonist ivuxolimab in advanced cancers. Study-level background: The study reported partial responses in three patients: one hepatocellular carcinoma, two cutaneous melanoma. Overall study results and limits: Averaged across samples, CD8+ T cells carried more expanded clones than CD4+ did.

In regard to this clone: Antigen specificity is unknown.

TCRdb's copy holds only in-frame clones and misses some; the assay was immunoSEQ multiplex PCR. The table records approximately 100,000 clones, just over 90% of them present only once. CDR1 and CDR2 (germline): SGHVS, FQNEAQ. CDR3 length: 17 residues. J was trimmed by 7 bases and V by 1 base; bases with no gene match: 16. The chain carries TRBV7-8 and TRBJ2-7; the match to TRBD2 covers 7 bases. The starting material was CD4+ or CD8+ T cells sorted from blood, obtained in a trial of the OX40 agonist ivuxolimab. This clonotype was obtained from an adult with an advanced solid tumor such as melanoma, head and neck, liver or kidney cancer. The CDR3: CASSLEGGGGFLGEQYF. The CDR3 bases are TGTGCCAGCAGCTTAGAAGGCGGCGGGGGTTTTTTAGGAGAGCAGTACTTC.